This entry lists 31 T cell receptor beta chains sequenced from one sample in a study of T cells in Graves' hyperthyroidism and ophthalmopathy. TCR beta CDR3 regions were amplified from RNA transcripts. The primer set for the first-round RT-PCR of the TCR CDR3 was HTBI. TCRdb re-called the multiplex PCR reads with MiXCR, one entry per CDR3 protein. The sample lists some 620,000 distinct CDR3 sequences, 16% occurring once. The specimen sequenced was blood. The receptors come from a woman in her thirties with Graves' hyperthyroidism.

This clonotype has a single count. The chain carries TRBV27 and TRBJ2-1; 10 bases map to TRBD2. The CDR3 runs to 15 residues. Germline V gene lookup returns CDR1 MNHEY and CDR2 SMNVEV (reference sequence). Trimming took 5 bases from V and 6 from J; bases not matched to a gene: 7. The CDR3 loop reads CASSGLAGAINEQFF. The CDR3 bases are TGTGCCAGCAGTGGGCTAGCGGGAGCGATCAATGAGCAGTTCTTC.

This clonotype was observed at least ten times. This chain links TRBV12-3 or TRBV12-4 with TRBJ2-7; a weak D match, TRBD1 (5 bases). The germline V and J ends were trimmed by 7 bases and 0 bases, with 13 bases remaining between them. CDR3 length: 14 amino acids. The CDR3 DNA reads TGTGCCAGCAATAATGCAGGGATCTCCTACGAGCAGTACTTC. Translated, it gives CASNNAGISYEQYF.

This clonotype has ten or more counts. V and J are TRBV6-2 or TRBV6-3 and TRBJ2-7; TRBD1 matches at 8 bases. CDR3 length equals 16 residues. Germline CDR1 is MNHEY and CDR2 is SVGEGT. After removal of 2 bases from V and 2 bases from J, the junction contained 8 bases not matched to a gene. The CDR3 loop reads CASSYQGTGPTYEQYF. In nucleotides, the CDR3 is TGTGCCAGCAGTTACCAAGGGACAGGACCCACCTACGAGCAGTACTTC.

The sample holds a few counts of this clonotype. This chain links TRBV9 with TRBJ1-3, with D tentatively TRBD1 (6 bases). Trimming left V 3 bases short and J 0 bases short, with 16 bases between. Per germline, CDR1 SGDLS and CDR2 YYNGEE. This CDR3 comprises 17 residues. Here the CDR3 reads CASSAEGDLSSGNTIYF. The CDR3 DNA reads TGTGCCAGCAGCGCGGAGGGGGACTTGAGCTCTGGAAACACCATATATTTT.

This clonotype was recorded only once. The rearrangement joins TRBV28 to TRBJ1-2, with 9 bases fitting TRBD1. Germline CDR1 and CDR2: MDHEN and SYDVKM. The CDR3 covers 13 residues. The J segment lost 7 bases and the V segment lost 6 bases, leaving 6 bases of the junction unmatched. CDR3 nucleotide sequence: TGTGCCAGCAGACAACAGGGGGCCAGTGGCTACACCTTC. It is translated as CASRQQGASGYTF.

This clonotype was seen at least ten times. The chain recombines TRBV12-3 or TRBV12-4 with TRBJ2-5; maybe TRBD1 (5 bases). The CDR3 runs to 15 residues. V lost 5 bases and J lost 2, with 15 bases in between. The DNA for the CDR3 is TGTGCCAGCAGTCCCCCCTCAGGGTTTCAAGAGACCCAGTACTTC. Protein sequence: CASSPPSGFQETQYF.

This clonotype was seen repeatedly, ten times or more. The V call is TRBV5-1, the J call TRBJ1-1, with TRBD1 matching 8 bases. CDR1 SGHRS and CDR2 YFSETQ come from the germline V gene. This CDR3 spans 17 amino acids. V shed 1 base, J shed 2 bases, and the junction held 10 bases outside the gene matches. CDR3 in DNA: TGCGCCAGCAGCTTGTTTGACAGGGGAATAGGAAACACTGAAGCTTTCTTT. Its translation is CASSLFDRGIGNTEAFF.

The V call is TRBV5-8, the J call TRBJ2-1, with D unresolved. The CDR3 totals 15 residues. Germline V gene lookup returns CDR1 SGHTS and CDR2 YDEGEE. Trimming pared 4 bases from V and 5 bases from J, leaving 16 bases between. CDR3 in amino acids: CASSRRLGSNNEQFF. The CDR3 bases are TGTGCCAGCAGCCGACGACTTGGCAGTAACAATGAGCAGTTCTTC.

The V gene is TRBV7-9, the J gene TRBJ1-1; D is perhaps TRBD1 (6 bases). Trimming left V 4 bases short and J 1 base short, with 13 bases between. Germline V gene data show CDR1 as SEHNR and CDR2 as FQNEAQ (reference sequence). The CDR3 spans 15 residues. CDR3 amino acids: CASSSGGATNTEAFF. DNA of the CDR3: TGTGCCAGCAGCTCCGGGGGCGCGACGAACACTGAAGCTTTCTTT. Using reference TRBV7-9 and TRBJ1-1 for the parts outside the CDR3, the full variable domain is DTGVSQNPRHKITKRGQNVTFRCDPISEHNRLYWYRQTLGQGPEFLTYFQNEAQLEKSRLLSDRFSAERPKGSFSTLEIQRTEQGDSAMYLCASSSGGATNTEAFFGQGTRLTVV.

The rearrangement links TRBV4-1 to TRBJ2-1; D is perhaps TRBD1 (6 bases). The CDR3 loop spans 14 amino acids. CDR1 is MGHRA and CDR2 is YSYEKL in the germline V gene. The V gene lost 3 bases and the J gene lost 8 bases, with 14 bases spanning the gap. The CDR3 spells CASSQPLQGHEQFF. DNA for the CDR3: TGCGCCAGCAGCCAGCCTTTACAGGGCCATGAGCAGTTCTTC.

This clonotype was seen at least ten times. The V call is TRBV3-1, the J call TRBJ2-1; 7 bases line up with TRBD1. Losses at the gene ends were 2 bases for V and 7 bases for J; bases not matched to a gene: 5. The CDR3 extends over 14 amino acids. CDR1 and CDR2 (germline): LGHDT, YNNKEL (reference sequence). The CDR3 region is CASSQLGGENEQFF. DNA of the CDR3: TGTGCCAGCAGCCAATTAGGGGGCGAGAATGAGCAGTTCTTC.

This clonotype was found a few times. This chain uses TRBV29-1 with TRBJ2-4, with 12 bases fitting TRBD2. V gave up 5 bases and J gave up 7 bases; unmatched junction bases: 3. The CDR3 sequence is 13 residues long. Germline CDR1 SQVTM, CDR2 ANQGSEA. The CDR3 DNA sequence: TGCAGCGTTTCGACTAGCGGGGGCAACATTCAGTACTTC. Its translation: CSVSTSGGNIQYF.

This clonotype was detected many times. This chain joins TRBV28 and TRBJ1-4; 8 bases fit TRBD1. CDR1 and CDR2 (germline): MDHEN, SYDVKM. CDR3 size: 16 residues. V was pared by 4 bases and J by 3 bases, with 7 bases of the junction left unmatched. CDR3 protein: CASSYLPGQANEKLFF. The CDR3 DNA reads as TGTGCCAGCAGTTACCTACCGGGACAGGCTAATGAAAAACTGTTTTTT.

This clonotype was picked up many times. The V and J genes are TRBV6-1 and TRBJ2-7, with D perhaps matching TRBD1 (6 bases). The CDR3 totals 14 residues. V lost 5 bases, J lost 1 base, and 12 bases lay in between. The germline V gene has CDR1 MNHNS and CDR2 SASEGT. The CDR3 is CASSRSGESYEQYF. The CDR3 DNA sequence: TGTGCCAGCAGTCGATCAGGGGAGTCCTACGAGCAGTACTTC.

This clonotype has a handful of counts. V gene TRBV6-1 combines with J gene TRBJ1-4, with D possibly TRBD1 on 6 matching bases. The CDR3 covers 15 residues. The ends were cut back, 5 bases at V and 6 bases at J, with 16 bases in the middle. Germline assignment: CDR1 MNHNS and CDR2 SASEGT. CDR3 amino acids: CASSRTGIFDEKLFF. CDR3 nucleotide sequence: TGTGCCAGCAGTCGAACAGGGATTTTTGATGAAAAACTGTTTTTT.

This clonotype was seen a few times. The rearrangement uses TRBV20-1 and TRBJ1-6, with 8 bases fitting TRBD1. Germline V lookup: CDR1 DFQATT, CDR2 SNEGSKA (reference sequence). J was trimmed by 11 bases and V by 6 bases; bases with no gene match: 15. The CDR3 runs 15 residues. The CDR3 DNA is TGCAGTGCGAGACGGGCCAGGGGGCCTACTCCACCCCTCCACTTT. Protein product: CSARRARGPTPPLHF.

In nucleotides, the CDR3 is TGCAGTGCTAGAGATGCCTCCGGGACTACGCCCTACAATGAGCAGTTCTTC. Encoded protein: CSARDASGTTPYNEQFF. The V and J genes are TRBV20-1 and TRBJ2-1; the match to TRBD2 covers 7 bases. Germline CDR1 DFQATT, CDR2 SNEGSKA (reference sequence). The ends lost 0 bases at V and 2 bases at J; junction bases unmatched: 10. The CDR3 is made up of 17 amino acids.

V is TRBV14 and J is TRBJ1-5; TRBD1 might be the D (6 bases). The V gene lost 5 bases and the J gene lost 12 bases, with 17 bases spanning the gap. Germline lookup yields CDR1 SGHDN and CDR2 FVKESK. There are 13 residues in the CDR3. The CDR3 loop is CASSSSLDSYQHF. DNA for the CDR3: TGTGCCAGCAGCTCATCCTTGGACAGCTACCAGCATTTT.

On this clonotype itself: A much more abundant neighbour one base away suggests this may be a read error. The chain recombines TRBV20-1 with TRBJ2-1, with 9 bases that match TRBD2. The DNA end is more similar to TRBJ2-7, so the J call may be wrong. This CDR3 comprises 14 residues. Germline values: CDR1 DFQATT, CDR2 SNEGSKA (reference sequence). The CDR3 here is CSASLAGPYNEQYF. CDR3 DNA sequence: TGCAGTGCTAGTCTAGCGGGGCCCTACAATGAGCAGTACTTC.

This clonotype was seen a handful of times. CDR3: CASSYHSGNTIYF. CDR3 bases: TGTGCCAGCAGTTACCACTCTGGAAACACCATATATTTT. The rearrangement uses TRBV6-5 and TRBJ1-3; D not resolved. V was shortened by 2 bases and J by 0 bases, with 2 bases between the two germline ends. There are 13 residues in the CDR3. Germline values: CDR1 MNHEY, CDR2 SVGAGI.

This clonotype was found many times. The rearrangement uses TRBV3-1 and TRBJ2-5, with 7 bases matching TRBD1. Trimming took 0 bases from V and 2 from J; bases not matched to a gene: 0. CDR1 is LGHDT, CDR2 YNNKEL, per germline (reference sequence). CDR3 length: 14 residues. The CDR3 sequence is CASSQEDRQETQYF. The CDR3 DNA is TGTGCCAGCAGCCAAGAGGACAGGCAAGAGACCCAGTACTTC.

Ten or more counts support this clonotype. The CDR3 reads CASSLGELSYEQYF. The CDR3 DNA is TGCGCCAGCAGCTTGGGTGAGCTCTCCTACGAGCAGTACTTC. This rearrangement joins TRBV5-1 to TRBJ2-7; D remains unclear. This CDR3 region has 14 residues. Germline V gene sequence: CDR1 SGHRS, CDR2 YFSETQ. V was cut by 0 bases and J by 0 bases, with 7 bases left in between. Full variable domain (rest looked up from reference TRBV5-1 and TRBJ2-7): KAGVTQTPRYLIKTRGQQVTLSCSPISGHRSVSWYQQTPGQGLQFLFEYFSETQRNKGNFPGRFSGRQFSNSRSEMNVSTLELGDSALYLCASSLGELSYEQYFGPGTRLTVT.

This clonotype was observed at least ten times. V usage is TRBV20-1 and J usage is TRBJ2-1; possible D gene TRBD2, 6 bases. Germline CDR1 is DFQATT and CDR2 is SNEGSKA (reference sequence). The V gene lost 4 bases and the J gene lost 7 bases, with 20 bases spanning the gap. CDR3 length: 15 amino acids. CDR3 loop: CSAKTRELLLNEQFF. CDR3 bases: TGCAGTGCTAAAACCCGGGAGCTGTTACTGAATGAGCAGTTCTTC.

J is TRBJ2-1 and V is TRBV2; 9 positions match TRBD1. The CDR3 has 15 residues. J gave up 7 bases and V 4 bases, and 8 bases lay outside the gene matches. In germline, CDR1 is SNHLY, CDR2 FYNNEI. In DNA, the CDR3 is TGTGCCAGCAGTGCCCGGGACAGGGTTCCAAATGAGCAGTTCTTC. Translated, it gives CASSARDRVPNEQFF.

Comments on this clonotype: A much bigger clone sits one base away, suggesting this may be a read error. The rearrangement uses TRBV19 and TRBJ1-1; the D is unclear. The CDR3 has 14 amino acids. Germline CDR1 is LNHDA and CDR2 is SQIVND (reference sequence). Trimming took off 5 bases at V and 3 bases at J, with 13 bases between the two ends. The DNA of the CDR3 is TGTGCCAGTAGTGGTCCGGATTTCTACACTGAAGCTTTCTTT. It specifies CASSGPDFYTEAFF.

This clonotype was seen repeatedly, ten times or more. The chain links TRBV5-1 to TRBJ2-5; 8 bases are shared with TRBD1. This CDR3 is 15 amino acids long. Unmatched junction bases numbered 9, after V lost 4 bases and J lost 4 bases. Germline CDR1 is SGHRS and CDR2 is YFSETQ. CDR3 sequence (DNA): TGCGCCAGCAGCATCTTGACAGGGGAAGGAGAGACCCAGTACTTC. It encodes CASSILTGEGETQYF.

This clonotype was counted once. The genes are TRBV2 and TRBJ2-7; D is tentatively TRBD1 or TRBD2 (7 bases each). CDR1 is SNHLY, CDR2 FYNNEI, per germline. The ends were cut back, 3 bases at V and 5 bases at J, with 23 bases in the middle. CDR3 length: 17 amino acids. In nucleotides, the CDR3 is TGTGCCAGCAGTGACCGCAGGGGGGGACAGCCCCAGCACGAGCAGTACTTC. Protein product: CASSDRRGGQPQHEQYF.

In its sample, this clonotype was seen a few times. The V call is TRBV27, the J call TRBJ2-3; 7 positions match TRBD1. With V trimmed by 2 bases and J by 9 bases, 5 bases remained unmatched. Germline V gene sequence: CDR1 MNHEY, CDR2 SMNVEV (reference sequence). The CDR3 extends over 13 amino acids. The CDR3 DNA follows: TGTGCCAGCAGTTTACCCCGACAGGGAACGCAGTATTTT. This gives the protein CASSLPRQGTQYF.

This clonotype has only a few counts. The V call is TRBV7-2, the J call TRBJ2-5; TRBD2 matches 10 bases. Trimming removed 5 bases from V and 4 bases from J; junction bases left unmatched: 16. CDR1 and CDR2 (germline): SGHTA, FQGNSA. The CDR3 totals 18 residues. The CDR3: CASSGTGTSALVGETQYF. CDR3 DNA: TGTGCCAGCAGCGGGACCGGGACTAGCGCTTTGGTCGGAGAGACCCAGTACTTC.

This clonotype appeared a few times. The gene calls are TRBV10-1 and TRBJ2-3; 8 bases line up with TRBD2. The J segment lost 5 bases and the V segment lost 1 base, leaving 11 bases of the junction unmatched. Germline loops: CDR1 WNHNN, CDR2 SYGVQD (reference sequence). There are 17 residues in the CDR3. The DNA for the CDR3 is TGCGCCAGCAGTGAGTTGCGGGGGGAGGGCCTAGGAGATACGCAGTATTTT. Amino acids: CASSELRGEGLGDTQYF.

This clonotype was seen only a few times. The CDR3 spells CASSQDRGGGSTEAFF. The CDR3, as DNA: TGTGCCAGCAGCCAAGATCGGGGGGGTGGGAGCACTGAAGCTTTCTTT. V gene TRBV3-1 combines with J gene TRBJ1-1, with a tentative D call TRBD1 (5 bases). Trimming took off 0 bases at V and 4 bases at J, with 15 bases between the two ends. Germline assignment: CDR1 LGHDT and CDR2 YNNKEL (reference sequence). This CDR3 has 16 amino acids.